Each of the 13 T cell receptor beta chains below was sequenced from the same sample in a study of shared clonotypes between healthy human individuals. The assay was immunoSEQ multiplex PCR, and TCRdb's table has in-frame clones only and misses some. The data contain 2 million to 3 million clones, 93% of them singletons. Sequencing used naive CD4+ T cells from PBMCs. As for subset: CD45RA+ positively selected. These TCRs come from a man aged 18 to 35 in good health. Some clones in this sample may be carry-over from other donors' samples.

V and J are TRBV5-3 and TRBJ2-7; D is undetermined. TRBV5-3 is placed among ORFs of uncertain function. V was cut by 3 bases and J by 7 bases, with 14 bases left in between. The CDR3 consists of 13 residues. The CDR3 region has the DNA TGTGCCAGAAGCTACGGACGGCTTGGTGAGCAGTACTTC. Amino acid sequence: CARSYGRLGEQYF.

To note about this clone: The same CDR3 can be traced to other DNA sequences in this sample. The chain is built from TRBV5-1 and TRBJ2-5; 8 bases align to TRBD1. J lost 5 bases, V lost 1 base, and 4 bases had no gene match. The CDR3 is 14 residues long. CDR1 is SGHRS and CDR2 is YFSETQ in the germline V gene. Here the CDR3 DNA reads TGCGCCAGCAGCTTGCAGGGGGCGGGTGAGACCCAGTACTTC. Its protein is CASSLQGAGETQYF.

The rearrangement uses TRBV11-3 and TRBJ2-1; D possibly uses TRBD1 or TRBD2 (5 bases each). V dropped 1 base and J dropped 9 bases, with 16 bases sitting between them. This CDR3 has 15 amino acids. Germline V gene sequence: CDR1 SGHNT, CDR2 YENEEA. The DNA for the CDR3 is TGTGCCAGCAGCTTAGTAGGGACCTCAGGTGGTGAGCAGTTCTTC. Translated, it gives CASSLVGTSGGEQFF.

The CDR3 nucleotides read TGTGCCACCAGCAGAAACCCCTGGGGAGTAGCGGTTGCTAGCACAGATACGCAGTATTTT. Translation gives CATSRNPWGVAVASTDTQYF. The chain couples TRBV15 to TRBJ2-3; tentative D call: TRBD2 (6 bases). The CDR3 sequence is 20 residues long. Germline V gene data show CDR1 as LNHNV and CDR2 as YYDKDF (reference sequence). V was shortened by 2 bases and J by 0 bases, with 24 bases between the two germline ends. The whole variable domain, filled in from reference TRBV15 and TRBJ2-3, reads DAMVIQNPRYQVTQFGKPVTLSCSQTLNHNVMYWYQQKSSQAPKLLFHYYDKDFNNEADTPDNFQSRRPNTSFCFLDIRSPGLGDTAMYLCATSRNPWGVAVASTDTQYFGPGTRLTVL.

The chain combines TRBV7-2 with TRBJ1-2; no clear D. Trimming stripped 4 bases from V and 8 bases from J, with 17 bases between. Germline loops: CDR1 SGHTA, CDR2 FQGNSA. The CDR3 is 14 residues long. The CDR3 DNA reads TGTGCCAGCAGCTCAACAGACACTAAGGGCGGCTACACCTTC. Protein product: CASSSTDTKGGYTF.

The V and J genes are TRBV20-1 and TRBJ2-5; D is unresolved. Germline CDR1 and CDR2: DFQATT and SNEGSKA (reference sequence). The V end was cut by 5 bases, the J end by 7 bases, with 2 bases between. The CDR3 loop spans 8 amino acids. The CDR3 nucleotides read TGCAGTGCTGGGACCCAGTACTTC. The encoded protein is CSAGTQYF.

Regarding this clone: The same CDR3 arises from other DNA sequences in this sample as well. The V gene is TRBV5-4, the J gene TRBJ2-5, with 9 bases identical to TRBD1. Germline CDR1 and CDR2: SGHNT and YYREEE (reference sequence). V dropped 2 bases and J dropped 5; count of bases not matched to a gene: 4. The CDR3 is 14 residues long. CDR3 residues: CASSLQGAEETQYF. As DNA, the CDR3 is TGTGCCAGCAGCTTACAGGGGGCCGAGGAGACCCAGTACTTC.

This clone was counted once. This chain joins TRBV4-3 and TRBJ1-6, with D uncertain. Germline CDR1 reads LGHNA; CDR2 reads YSLEER. The CDR3 extends over 16 amino acids. V was clipped by 4 bases and J by 4 bases, with 14 bases between them. As DNA, the CDR3 is TGCGCCAGCAGCCCTGCAGCGGGCGAGTATAATTCACCCCTCCACTTT. It is translated as CASSPAAGEYNSPLHF.

This chain links TRBV5-8 with TRBJ1-2; the D gene is possibly TRBD1 (5 bases). From germline, CDR1 is SGHTS and CDR2 YDEGEE. CDR3 length equals 11 residues. Between the trimmed V and J ends, which lost 4 bases and 6 bases, there was a span of 7 bases. CDR3 loop: CASSIRDGYTF. The CDR3 bases are TGTGCCAGCAGCATCAGGGATGGCTACACCTTC.

This clone was observed once. The chain joins TRBV7-9 to TRBJ2-1; 13 bases are a match to TRBD2. The junction had 11 bases not matched to a gene; V was cut back by 5 bases and J by 7 bases. This CDR3 is 17 amino acids long. Germline CDR1 and CDR2: SEHNR and FQNEAQ (reference sequence). The CDR3 nucleotides are TGTGCCAGCAGCGTTCCCCCGGGACTAGCGGGATTTAATGAGCAGTTCTTC. The encoded protein is CASSVPPGLAGFNEQFF. The full variable domain, completed using reference TRBV7-9 and TRBJ2-1, is DTGVSQNPRHKITKRGQNVTFRCDPISEHNRLYWYRQTLGQGPEFLTYFQNEAQLEKSRLLSDRFSAERPKGSFSTLEIQRTEQGDSAMYLCASSVPPGLAGFNEQFFGPGTRLTVL.

This clone was observed a handful of times. The J gene is TRBJ1-1, the V gene TRBV11-2, with D perhaps TRBD1 (6 bases). V lost 5 bases and J 5 bases, leaving 12 bases between the germline ends. The CDR3 sequence is 13 residues long. Germline V gene data show CDR1 as SGHAT and CDR2 as FQNNGV. In DNA, the CDR3 is TGTGCCAGCAGCCCCCCAGGGGAGACTGAAGCTTTCTTT. Amino acid sequence: CASSPPGETEAFF.

V and J are TRBV18 and TRBJ1-2, with 9 nucleotides matching TRBD1. CDR3 length: 15 amino acids. Per germline, CDR1 KGHSH and CDR2 LQKENI. V was pared by 3 bases and J by 4 bases, with 6 bases of the junction left unmatched. This CDR3 is CASSPGTGQSYGYTF. CDR3 nucleotide sequence: TGTGCCAGCTCACCCGGGACAGGGCAAAGCTATGGCTACACCTTC.

Note on this clone: The identical CDR3 is also encoded by other nucleotide sequences in the sample. The J gene is TRBJ2-3, the V gene TRBV5-1, with 7 bases fitting TRBD2. The V segment lost 1 base and the J segment 6 bases; nucleotides outside the gene matches: 2. Looked up from germline, CDR1 is SGHRS and CDR2 is YFSETQ. The CDR3 loop spans 13 amino acids. For the CDR3, the DNA is TGCGCCAGCAGCTTGTCGGGGGGTGATACGCAGTATTTT. Protein product: CASSLSGGDTQYF. Full variable domain (missing parts from reference TRBV5-1 and TRBJ2-3): KAGVTQTPRYLIKTRGQQVTLSCSPISGHRSVSWYQQTPGQGLQFLFEYFSETQRNKGNFPGRFSGRQFSNSRSEMNVSTLELGDSALYLCASSLSGGDTQYFGPGTRLTVL.